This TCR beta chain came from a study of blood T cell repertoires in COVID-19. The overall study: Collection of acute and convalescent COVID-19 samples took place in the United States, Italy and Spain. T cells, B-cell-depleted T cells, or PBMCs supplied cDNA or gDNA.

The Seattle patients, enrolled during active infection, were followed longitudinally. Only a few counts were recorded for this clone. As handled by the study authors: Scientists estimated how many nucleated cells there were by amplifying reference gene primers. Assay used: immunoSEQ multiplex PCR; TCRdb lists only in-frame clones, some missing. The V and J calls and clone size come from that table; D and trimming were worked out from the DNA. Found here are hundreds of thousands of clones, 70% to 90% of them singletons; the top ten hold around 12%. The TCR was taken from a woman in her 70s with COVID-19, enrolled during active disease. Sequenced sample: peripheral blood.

CDR3 amino acids: CASSLGDRGTEAFF. CDR3 nucleotide sequence: TGTGCCAGCAGCTTAGGGGACAGGGGCACTGAAGCTTTCTTT. This sequence joins TRBV7-2 and TRBJ1-1; 10 positions agree with TRBD1. CDR3 length: 14 residues. CDR1 is SGHTA, CDR2 FQGNSA, per germline. J was trimmed by 4 bases and V by 1 base; bases with no gene match: 0. The full variable domain, completed using reference TRBV7-2 and TRBJ1-1, is GAGVSQSPSNKVTEKGKDVELRCDPISGHTALYWYRQSLGQGLEFLIYFQGNSAPDKSGLPSDRFSAERTGGSVSTLTIQRTQQEDSAVYLCASSLGDRGTEAFFGQGTRLTVV.